This T cell receptor (beta chain) is from a study of tumor and adjacent non-tumor tissue in lung cancer. Turning to the study itself: Stage I to III disease affected 10 men and roughly five women aged about 31 to 80. Each sample yielded a few million productive TCRbeta reads on average.

RNA was extracted from bulk tissue without any cell sorting. Notes on the study in general: Tumor tissue had significantly higher TCR diversity than normal lung. Normal lung showed higher cumulative top 100 clone frequency than tumor.

TCRbeta libraries were built with three rounds of nested PCR, modified from ARM-PCR. TCRdb reprocessed the multiplex PCR reads with MiXCR, giving one entry per CDR3 protein. The data hold roughly 200,000 distinct CDR3 sequences, with 71% observed a single time. The CDR3 spans 13 residues. Germline lookup yields CDR1 SGHDT and CDR2 YYEEEE. As to this clonotype: Its antigen is not known. A read error may be the cause here, since a much bigger clone is one base away.

The sequencing input was lung tumor tissue. The V call is TRBV5-6, the J call TRBJ1-2, with D unresolved. The sequence was collected from a man in his sixties with non-small cell lung cancer. CDR3 region: CARSLWAGYGYTF. CDR3 nucleotides: TGTGCCAGAAGCTTATGGGCAGGCTATGGCTACACCTTC.